This T cell receptor (beta chain) came from a study of beta chain features in type 1 diabetes (dated by TCRdb to between 2018 and 2020). Some background on the complete study: No differences in mean age, gender distribution, total cell number or subset yield were found between patients and healthy donors. A total of approximately 100,000,000 sorted cells were examined across all samples, and the number of cells per subset was strongly correlated with RNA yield. The study compared TCRB repertoires of sorted circulating CD4+ T cell subsets between recently diagnosed type 1 diabetes patients and matched healthy donors. Whereas all 30 or so donors provided naive and central memory subsets, regulatory and stem cell-like memory subsets were isolated from just 8 patients and about 8 healthy donors. Points the paper makes about the study in general: Type 1 diabetes patients showed a moderate but significant shortening of TCRB CDR3 length in all four CD4+ subsets. Because cDNA rather than genomic DNA was sequenced, highly expressing activated cells could have been over-represented, although no difference in activation and CD3 levels was found between groups. Shorter templates might be favored by PCR, yet because patient and control samples were amplified and corrected together, any such skew would affect both groups equally. The naive, central memory and regulatory TCRB repertoires appeared to resemble one another more closely among patients than among healthy donors. Only small numbers of individuals were included in the HLA sub-analyses, which left unresolved whether HLA type had any influence on TCRB rearrangement. Patients with type 1 diabetes made fewer insertions and deleted more nucleotides at VDJ recombination sites, implying thymic rearrangement abnormalities.

All of the isolated RNA was reverse transcribed with the High Capacity cDNA Reverse Transcription Kit, so expressed TCRB transcripts were sequenced. Deep immunoSEQ sequencing was performed on naive, central memory and regulatory T cell samples, with an average of around 3.5 million total reads per sample. Sorted cells were lysed in RLT buffer and RNA was extracted with DNase-treated RNeasy Micro or Mini kits, depending on cell number. Each cell subset was processed separately to prevent cross-contamination, with patient and healthy donor samples processed together. The immunoSEQ multiplex PCR was used to amplify TCRB sequences from cDNA, generating 87-bp fragments that spanned the CDR3 region. Sequencing of the amplicons was performed on the Illumina HiSeq platform. The source study handled its data this way. Synthetic template baselines were used to correct PCR bias computationally, reads within Hamming distance 2 were collapsed, and singletons that could not be merged were discarded. Reads were aligned against IMGT so that V, D and J genes, CDR3 length and insertions or deletions at six rearrangement sites could be assigned. Clonotype counts were normalized to sorted cell number within each subset before computing true diversity and Gini coefficients with the tcR R package. Repertoire sharing was quantified using the overlap coefficient calculated on TCRB nucleotide sequences. As a proxy for the pre-selection repertoire, out-of-frame TCRB sequences from naive cells were analyzed. TCRdb took over this immuneACCESS table, retaining in-frame rearrangements with V and J assigned. Such tables are incomplete; in checked studies, under half of the missing clones stem from an unresolved V gene, and the remainder is unexplained. V and J calls and clone size are those listed in that table; D and trimming were worked out from the DNA. This sample lists hundreds of thousands of clones; less than 15% were detected once. The ten biggest clones cover roughly 0.024% of the sample.

Each donor gave one peripheral blood draw, roughly 0.11 L on average, collected into heparinised tubes. A BD FACSAria II and a panel including CD45RO, CCR7, CD25, CD127, CD95 and CD27 were used to sort naive, central memory, regulatory and stem cell-like memory CD4+ T cells. A purity above 95% was achieved for all sorted populations. Right away, PBMCs were isolated by Lymphoprep density gradient centrifugation and were stained directly, with no culture step. Samples were stained and sorted in pairs, with one healthy donor and one patient per experiment, so that batch effects were minimized. A word on this clone: Its binding antigen is unknown. No quality values exist for individual bases; no much larger clone is one base distant.

This receptor was identified in a woman aged 35 to 49 in good health. Sequencing input: naive CD4+ T cells from blood. The cell subset or site label for this specimen denotes: true naive CD4+ T cells.

The encoded CDR3 is CASSNRLAGAVQHTGELFF. The DNA is as follows: TGTGCCAGTAGCAATCGACTAGCGGGGGCCGTTCAACACACCGGGGAGCTGTTTTTT. The V gene is TRBV19 and the J gene is TRBJ2-2, with 12 junctional bases fitting TRBD2. For CDR1 and CDR2, the germline V gene (reference sequence) lists LNHDA and SQIVND. V loses 6 bases at its end and J loses 3 bases; junction bases beyond the gene matches: 14. The CDR3 starts with the cysteine, ends with the phenylalanine, and has 19 residues. The read is trimmed to its CDR3 DNA, 57 bases read in frame from base 1.